These T cell receptor beta chains were read from a single sample in a study of CD8+CD57+ T cells in acquired aplastic anemia. TCRdb independently ran MiXCR on the reads; one entry per CDR3 protein. The data contain approximately 250,000 distinct CDR3 sequences, roughly 82% of them singletons. The sample consisted of sorted CD4+, CD8+, or CD8+CD57+ T cells (not recorded which) from PBMCs. Receptor source: a human donor with aplastic anemia. The CDR3 runs from the conserved cysteine through the conserved F or W. Fields, in order: clone size, V gene, J gene, D gene, CDR3 DNA, CDR3 protein. D genes are given only for firm matches. Clone size is stated in some rows and not others, as once, few, many or a class when expanded.

abundance: .
v_gene: TRBV7-2
j_gene: TRBJ2-7
d_gene: .
CDR3nt: TGTGCCAGCAGCTCCAGGGGGGGCATCTCCGACGAGCAGTACTTC
CDR3aa: CASSSRGGISDEQYF

abundance: .
v_gene: TRBV7-9
j_gene: TRBJ1-5
d_gene: TRBD1
CDR3nt: TGTGCCAGACAGGGGGCCTGGGACACTCAGTACTTGCATTTT
CDR3aa: CARQGAWDTQYLHF

abundance: few
v_gene: TRBV15
j_gene: TRBJ2-5
d_gene: .
CDR3nt: TGTGCCACCAGCATAGCCGGCGATCAAGATACCCAGTACTTC
CDR3aa: CATSIAGDQDTQYF

abundance: .
v_gene: TRBV14
j_gene: TRBJ2-3
d_gene: .
CDR3nt: TGTGCCAGCAGCTTAGCCAGGACTACGAGCAGTCCGTATTTT
CDR3aa: CASSLARTTSSPYF

abundance: .
v_gene: TRBV7-8
j_gene: TRBJ2-6
d_gene: .
CDR3nt: TGTGCCAGCAGCTTAGCGGGTGGCCCCGGGGCGCACGTCCTGACTTTC
CDR3aa: CASSLAGGPGAHVLTF

abundance: few
v_gene: TRBV9
j_gene: TRBJ2-6
d_gene: .
CDR3nt: TGTGCCAGCAGCGTATACCAGAACTCCTACAATGAGCTCCTGACTTTC
CDR3aa: CASSVYQNSYNELLTF

abundance: .
v_gene: TRBV7-2
j_gene: TRBJ2-7
d_gene: .
CDR3nt: TGTGCCAGCAGCTTAGGCCACCCCGCCTACAATGAGCAGTTC
CDR3aa: CASSLGHPAYNEQF

abundance: .
v_gene: TRBV7-9
j_gene: TRBJ2-5
d_gene: .
CDR3nt: TGTGCCAGCAGCTCCAGTGATGCGGAGGAAGAGACCTACTTC
CDR3aa: CASSSSDAEEETYF

abundance: .
v_gene: TRBV2
j_gene: TRBJ2-1
d_gene: .
CDR3nt: TGTGCCAGCAGTGCTGGGGGGGGGCATGGGCAGTTCTTC
CDR3aa: CASSAGGGHGQFF

abundance: .
v_gene: TRBV9
j_gene: TRBJ2-5
d_gene: .
CDR3nt: TGTGCCAGCACCGGCGAGGGGACTTGGGGAGAGACCCAGTACTTC
CDR3aa: CASTGEGTWGETQYF

abundance: .
v_gene: TRBV2
j_gene: TRBJ1-1
d_gene: .
CDR3nt: TGTGCCAGCAGTGTAGCTCATAGGAACAATGACGCTCTCTTT
CDR3aa: CASSVAHRNNDALF

abundance: .
v_gene: TRBV7-2
j_gene: TRBJ2-1
d_gene: .
CDR3nt: TGTGCCAGCAGCTCCCGACTGGGCGCCGAGGGTGAGCAGTTCTTC
CDR3aa: CASSSRLGAEGEQFF

abundance: .
v_gene: TRBV7-3
j_gene: TRBJ1-6
d_gene: .
CDR3nt: TGTGCCAGCAGCTTAACGGCTAGGGCTGGCAATTCACCCCTCCACTTT
CDR3aa: CASSLTARAGNSPLHF

abundance: few
v_gene: TRBV2
j_gene: TRBJ1-2
d_gene: TRBD1
CDR3nt: TGTGCCAGCAGGGGACAGGTGCACTATGGCTACACCTTC
CDR3aa: CASRGQVHYGYTF

abundance: .
v_gene: TRBV9
j_gene: TRBJ2-5
d_gene: TRBD2
CDR3nt: TGTGCCAGCAGCGGGTGGACTAGCGGGACTCAAGAGACCCAGTACTTC
CDR3aa: CASSGWTSGTQETQYF

abundance: .
v_gene: TRBV9
j_gene: TRBJ2-5
d_gene: .
CDR3nt: TGTGCCACCAGCAGGGGCTCCAGCCAAGGGACAAAGTACTTC
CDR3aa: CATSRGSSQGTKYF

abundance: .
v_gene: TRBV7-9
j_gene: TRBJ2-3
d_gene: .
CDR3nt: TGTGCCAGCAGCGACGAAAGCAGAGGTAGGCACTATTTT
CDR3aa: CASSDESRGRHYF

abundance: many
v_gene: TRBV9
j_gene: TRBJ2-1
d_gene: .
CDR3nt: TGTGCCAGCAGCGTAGGAAACAATGAGCAGTTCTTC
CDR3aa: CASSVGNNEQFF

abundance: .
v_gene: TRBV7-8
j_gene: TRBJ1-2
d_gene: .
CDR3nt: TGTGCCAGCAGCTTGTTAGACCCAGATACGGAGTATTTTACCTTC
CDR3aa: CASSLLDPDTEYFTF

abundance: few
v_gene: TRBV6-2/TRBV6-3
j_gene: TRBJ2-7
d_gene: .
CDR3nt: TGTGCCAGCAGTTTTGGGGTGGGCTACGAGCAGTACTTC
CDR3aa: CASSFGVGYEQYF

abundance: .
v_gene: TRBV13
j_gene: TRBJ1-2
d_gene: .
CDR3nt: TGTGCCAGCAGCAACTATGGCTACACCTTC
CDR3aa: CASSNYGYTF

abundance: once
v_gene: TRBV20-1
j_gene: TRBJ2-7
d_gene: TRBD1
CDR3nt: TGCAGTGCTAGTCCTTCGACAGGGAACTGGGGCTACGAGCAGTACTTC
CDR3aa: CSASPSTGNWGYEQYF

abundance: few
v_gene: TRBV4-3
j_gene: TRBJ2-3
d_gene: TRBD2
CDR3nt: TGCGCCAGCAGCCAACTAGCGGGAGGTAATGAGCAGTATTTT
CDR3aa: CASSQLAGGNEQYF

abundance: .
v_gene: TRBV9
j_gene: TRBJ1-1
d_gene: .
CDR3nt: TGTGCCAGCAGTGTATGGTCGGATACGCGGTATTTTTTCTTT
CDR3aa: CASSVWSDTRYFFF

abundance: .
v_gene: TRBV7-2
j_gene: TRBJ1-1
d_gene: .
CDR3nt: TGTGCCAGCAGCTTAATGACGCTGGGAGCTTTCTTT
CDR3aa: CASSLMTLGAFF

abundance: .
v_gene: TRBV7-8
j_gene: TRBJ2-3
d_gene: .
CDR3nt: TGTGCCAGCGGCGCCGCCGCCGCAGATACGAGCGGGTTT
CDR3aa: CASGAAAADTSGF

abundance: .
v_gene: TRBV3-1
j_gene: TRBJ1-2
d_gene: .
CDR3nt: TGTGCCAGCAGCCATGGCAGCCGCGGCTACACCTTC
CDR3aa: CASSHGSRGYTF

abundance: .
v_gene: TRBV19
j_gene: TRBJ2-7
d_gene: TRBD2
CDR3nt: TGTGCCAGTTCCCTAGCGGGTGCGACCTACGAGCAGTACTTC
CDR3aa: CASSLAGATYEQYF

abundance: .
v_gene: TRBV10-3
j_gene: TRBJ2-7
d_gene: TRBD1
CDR3nt: TGTGCCATTTGCCCGGGACAGGGAGTCTACGAGCAGTACTTC
CDR3aa: CAICPGQGVYEQYF

abundance: .
v_gene: TRBV19
j_gene: TRBJ2-7
d_gene: TRBD2
CDR3nt: TGTGCCAGCAGCGCAAGGGGAGCGGGGGGTCCGGGAGAGCAGTACTTC
CDR3aa: CASSARGAGGPGEQYF

abundance: .
v_gene: TRBV7-8
j_gene: TRBJ2-3
d_gene: .
CDR3nt: TGTGCCAGCGGCTTAGGGGGAAGTCCTACGCCGTATTTT
CDR3aa: CASGLGGSPTPYF

abundance: .
v_gene: TRBV11-1
j_gene: TRBJ2-5
d_gene: .
CDR3nt: TGCGCCAGCAGCCATACAGGGACTCAAGAGACCCAGTACTTC
CDR3aa: CASSHTGTQETQYF

abundance: many
v_gene: TRBV3-1
j_gene: TRBJ2-5
d_gene: .
CDR3nt: TGTGCCAGCAGCCAAGAGGGACACGAGGGAGAGACCCAGTACTTC
CDR3aa: CASSQEGHEGETQYF

abundance: .
v_gene: TRBV7-7
j_gene: TRBJ2-7
d_gene: TRBD2
CDR3nt: TGTGCCAGCAGCTTACCGGGAGGTCCCGATACGCATTCCTACGAGCAGTACTTC
CDR3aa: CASSLPGGPDTHSYEQYF

abundance: .
v_gene: TRBV4-3
j_gene: TRBJ1-2
d_gene: .
CDR3nt: TGCGCCAGCAGCCAAGATTGGGGAGCGGAGTATGGCTACACCTTC
CDR3aa: CASSQDWGAEYGYTF

abundance: .
v_gene: TRBV7-2
j_gene: TRBJ2-5
d_gene: .
CDR3nt: TGTGCCAGCACCCTAGGGACGGTCCCCGGAGGGGCCCACTACTTC
CDR3aa: CASTLGTVPGGAHYF

abundance: many
v_gene: TRBV4-3
j_gene: TRBJ2-3
d_gene: .
CDR3nt: TGCGCCAGCAGCCAAACGACAGGAGACCCCACAGATACGCAGTATTTT
CDR3aa: CASSQTTGDPTDTQYF

abundance: few
v_gene: TRBV6-6
j_gene: TRBJ2-7
d_gene: .
CDR3nt: TGTGCCAGCAGTTATAGAGGGTCAGGCTACGAGCAGTACTTC
CDR3aa: CASSYRGSGYEQYF

abundance: .
v_gene: TRBV7-6
j_gene: TRBJ2-3
d_gene: TRBD2
CDR3nt: TGTGCCAGCAGCGTAGCGGGGACACATACGCAGTATTTT
CDR3aa: CASSVAGTHTQYF

abundance: .
v_gene: TRBV11-3
j_gene: TRBJ2-3
d_gene: .
CDR3nt: TGTGCCAGCAGCTTAGATGGGACACCCGATACGCAGTATTTT
CDR3aa: CASSLDGTPDTQYF

abundance: .
v_gene: TRBV29-1
j_gene: TRBJ2-7
d_gene: TRBD1
CDR3nt: TGCAGCGTTGTTGGGGACAGGGTCTACGAGCAGTACTTC
CDR3aa: CSVVGDRVYEQYF

abundance: .
v_gene: TRBV7-8
j_gene: TRBJ1-2
d_gene: .
CDR3nt: TGTGCCAGCAGCTTAGCGGGCGATCCAGAGGGGCAGTACTACACCTTC
CDR3aa: CASSLAGDPEGQYYTF

abundance: .
v_gene: TRBV9
j_gene: TRBJ1-6
d_gene: .
CDR3nt: TGTGCCAGCAGCGTAGTGGAGGACAGCGGGAATTCACCCCTCCACTTT
CDR3aa: CASSVVEDSGNSPLHF

abundance: .
v_gene: TRBV11-2
j_gene: TRBJ2-2
d_gene: .
CDR3nt: TGTGCCAGCAGCTTAGTGTTGGCCGGGGGGCCGAACACCGGGGAGCTGTTTTTT
CDR3aa: CASSLVLAGGPNTGELFF

abundance: .
v_gene: TRBV9
j_gene: TRBJ2-3
d_gene: .
CDR3nt: .
CDR3aa: CASSFALGAGLENF

abundance: .
v_gene: TRBV5-1
j_gene: TRBJ2-1
d_gene: .
CDR3nt: TGTGCCAGCAGCTTTACTAGCACAAGGAGGAGCGATGAGCAGTTCTTC
CDR3aa: CASSFTSTRRSDEQFF

abundance: .
v_gene: TRBV5-1
j_gene: TRBJ2-7
d_gene: .
CDR3nt: TGCGCCAGCCGCGGCGGGGGCTTAGCCTACGAGCAGTACTTC
CDR3aa: CASRGGGLAYEQYF

abundance: .
v_gene: TRBV7-9
j_gene: TRBJ1-5
d_gene: .
CDR3nt: TGTGCCAGCAGCTTAGGCGGGGCGGGAAGTCAGCCCCAGCATTTT
CDR3aa: CASSLGGAGSQPQHF

abundance: .
v_gene: TRBV7-2
j_gene: TRBJ1-1
d_gene: .
CDR3nt: TGTGCCAGCAGCTTAGAGCGGAGACCGAACACGCAAGCTTTCTTT
CDR3aa: CASSLERRPNTQAFF

abundance: few
v_gene: TRBV9
j_gene: TRBJ2-1
d_gene: TRBD2
CDR3nt: TGTGCCAGCAGCGTAGACGGGGGGGCCATCAATGAGCAGTTCTTC
CDR3aa: CASSVDGGAINEQFF

abundance: few
v_gene: TRBV25-1
j_gene: TRBJ2-1
d_gene: TRBD1
CDR3nt: TGTGCCACCTCAGGGGACAGGGGGCCCCTTCAGTTCTTC
CDR3aa: CATSGDRGPLQFF

abundance: .
v_gene: TRBV7-3
j_gene: TRBJ2-7
d_gene: TRBD1
CDR3nt: TGTGCCAGCGCAAGACAGGGGAACGACGAGGAGTACTTC
CDR3aa: CASARQGNDEEYF

abundance: .
v_gene: TRBV7-2
j_gene: TRBJ2-7
d_gene: .
CDR3nt: .
CDR3aa: CASSWGQGSYMATF

abundance: .
v_gene: TRBV7-9
j_gene: TRBJ1-5
d_gene: .
CDR3nt: TGCGCCAGCAGCCTTGCAGGGACTCAGCCGGCGCATTTC
CDR3aa: CASSLAGTQPAHF

abundance: .
v_gene: TRBV7-9
j_gene: TRBJ1-2
d_gene: .
CDR3nt: TGTGCCAGCAGCCAAGGCCTTGATGGTGCGAGCACCTTC
CDR3aa: CASSQGLDGASTF

abundance: .
v_gene: TRBV29-1
j_gene: TRBJ2-7
d_gene: .
CDR3nt: TGCAGCGGAGGTCTATTGGGCTACGAGCAGTACTTC
CDR3aa: CSGGLLGYEQYF

abundance: once
v_gene: TRBV9
j_gene: TRBJ1-2
d_gene: .
CDR3nt: TGTGCCAGCAGCCAAGGCTCTGATACTGACTACTTTTTC
CDR3aa: CASSQGSDTDYFF

abundance: few
v_gene: TRBV7-2
j_gene: TRBJ2-1
d_gene: .
CDR3nt: TGTGCCAGCAGCCCCGGGGGGCCTGAAGAGCAGTTCTTC
CDR3aa: CASSPGGPEEQFF